These 18 T cell receptor beta chains were sequenced from one sample in a study of T cell responses to AZD1222 COVID-19 vaccine. Only in-frame clones appear in the TCRdb table, and some are missing; sequencing was by immunoSEQ multiplex PCR. The table has more than 110,000 clones, 80% to 95% seen once; the top ten hold approximately 3.4%. This sample comprised peripheral blood, obtained on day 0 of AZD1222 vaccination. All receptors come from an adult in good health.

V is TRBV27 and J is TRBJ2-3; TRBD2 matches 8 bases. V was clipped by 4 bases and J by 1 base; unmatched bases: 7. The CDR3 is 16 residues long. Looked up from germline, CDR1 is MNHEY and CDR2 is SMNVEV (reference sequence). CDR3: CASSSREGFGTDTQYF. As DNA, the CDR3 is TGTGCCAGCAGTTCCCGGGAGGGCTTCGGCACAGATACGCAGTATTTT.

The chain carries TRBV7-6 and TRBJ1-2; 7 nucleotides agree with TRBD1. The V segment lost 0 bases and the J segment 2 bases; nucleotides outside the gene matches: 3. The germline V gene encodes CDR1 SGHVS and CDR2 FNYEAQ. The CDR3 contains 15 residues. CDR3 nucleotides: TGTGCCAGCAGCTTAGCGCCAGGGGGGAACTATGGCTACACCTTC. Translated: CASSLAPGGNYGYTF.

This chain uses TRBV28 with TRBJ2-2; D perhaps matches TRBD2 (6 bases). CDR3 size: 12 residues. Germline V gene data show CDR1 as MDHEN and CDR2 as SYDVKM. V lost 2 bases, J lost 8 bases, and 6 bases lay in between. The CDR3, as DNA: TGTGCCAGCAGTTTAGGAGGGGGGGAGCTGTTTTTT. Its translation is CASSLGGGELFF.

V is TRBV5-1 and J is TRBJ2-7, with 10 bases aligning to TRBD1. The trim removed 4 bases at V and 3 bases at J, leaving 4 bases unmatched. CDR3 length: 14 amino acids. The germline CDR1 and CDR2 sequences are SGHRS and YFSETQ. CDR3 sequence: CASSGGQGVYEQYF. CDR3 DNA sequence: TGCGCCAGCAGCGGCGGACAGGGGGTCTACGAGCAGTACTTC. The full variable domain, rest sourced from reference TRBV5-1 and TRBJ2-7, is KAGVTQTPRYLIKTRGQQVTLSCSPISGHRSVSWYQQTPGQGLQFLFEYFSETQRNKGNFPGRFSGRQFSNSRSEMNVSTLELGDSALYLCASSGGQGVYEQYFGPGTRLTVT.

The rearrangement joins TRBV20-1 to TRBJ1-6; the match to TRBD1 covers 7 bases. The junction had 4 bases not matched to a gene; V was cut back by 3 bases and J by 8 bases. Germline V gene sequence: CDR1 DFQATT, CDR2 SNEGSKA (reference sequence). The CDR3 is made up of 13 amino acids. As DNA, the CDR3 is TGCAGTGCTAGTATGGGACAGTATTCACCCCTCCACTTT. Translation: CSASMGQYSPLHF.

The chain combines TRBV18 with TRBJ1-6; 10 bases fit TRBD1. The ends lost 1 base at V and 7 bases at J; junction bases unmatched: 7. The germline V gene encodes CDR1 KGHSH and CDR2 LQKENI. The CDR3 extends over 17 amino acids. As DNA, the CDR3 is TGTGCCAGCTCACCACTGGGGACAGGGGTTTGGAATTCACCCCTCCACTTT. Translating it yields CASSPLGTGVWNSPLHF.

The chain carries TRBV28 and TRBJ1-2; D unclear. Deletions cut 7 bases from V and 0 bases from J, with 15 bases between. The V gene's germline CDR1 is MDHEN and CDR2 SYDVKM. The CDR3 spans 15 residues. CDR3 DNA: TGTGCCAGCAATGCGGCCCACAGCGCTAACTATGGCTACACCTTC. Translating it yields CASNAAHSANYGYTF.

The rearrangement links TRBV4-1 to TRBJ2-1; D call uncertain. The CDR3 loop spans 12 amino acids. Germline loops: CDR1 MGHRA, CDR2 YSYEKL. Trimming removed 3 bases from V and 7 bases from J, with 7 bases in between. Here the CDR3 reads CASSHEVNEQFF. CDR3 nucleotide sequence: TGCGCCAGCAGCCATGAGGTGAATGAGCAGTTCTTC.

V is TRBV11-3 and J is TRBJ2-2; D gene uncertain. Per the germline V gene, CDR1 is SGHNT and CDR2 is YENEEA. This CDR3 has 15 amino acids. V was shortened by 0 bases and J by 6 bases, with 11 bases between the two germline ends. DNA of the CDR3: TGTGCCAGCAGCTTAGATGCAGGTCATCCCGGGGAGCTGTTTTTT. Translating gives CASSLDAGHPGELFF.

On this clone itself: Other DNA sequences of this sample code for an identical CDR3. The rearrangement joins TRBV28 to TRBJ1-1, with unresolved D. Trimming removed 6 bases from V and 0 bases from J, with 5 bases in between. The germline CDR1 and CDR2 sequences are MDHEN and SYDVKM. This CDR3 has 12 residues. The DNA for the CDR3 is TGTGCCAGCAGGAGGATGAACACTGAAGCTTTCTTT. The encoded protein is CASRRMNTEAFF.

This sequence joins TRBV24-1 and TRBJ2-1; D possibly matches TRBD1 or TRBD2 (6 bases each). The CDR3 covers 16 residues. The germline V gene encodes CDR1 KGHDR and CDR2 SFDVKD. V lost 1 base and J 4 bases, leaving 13 bases between the germline ends. CDR3 loop: CATSDFDGGEYNEQFF. DNA for the CDR3: TGTGCCACCAGTGATTTCGACGGGGGCGAATACAATGAGCAGTTCTTC.

The chain recombines TRBV3-1 (or the pseudogene TRBV3-2) with TRBJ1-1; D is unclear. This CDR3 is built from 14 residues. Germline V gene lookup returns CDR1 LGHDT and CDR2 YNNKEL (reference sequence). The germline V and J ends were trimmed by 4 bases and 7 bases, with 16 bases remaining between them. CDR3 protein: CASSRNGQTYEAFF. CDR3 nucleotide sequence: TGTGCCAGCAGCCGAAATGGGCAAACATATGAAGCTTTCTTT.

V usage is TRBV28 and J usage is TRBJ2-7; TRBD1 matches 7 bases. V lost 7 bases, J lost 5 bases, and 5 bases stayed unmatched. The CDR3 runs to 12 residues. Germline V CDR1 and CDR2: MDHEN, SYDVKM. CDR3 amino acids: CASTDRFHEQYF. CDR3 nucleotides: TGTGCCAGCACGGACAGGTTCCACGAGCAGTACTTC.

The chain combines TRBV30 with TRBJ2-7, with D possibly TRBD1 on 6 matching bases. The CDR3 runs 10 residues. V shed 5 bases and J shed 8 bases, with 10 bases lying between them. CDR1 is GTSNPN and CDR2 is SVGIG in the germline V gene (reference sequence). The CDR3 nucleotides are TGTGCCTGGTACAGGGTCAAGCAGTACTTC. Translation gives CAWYRVKQYF. Using reference TRBV30 and TRBJ2-7 for the parts outside the CDR3, the full variable domain is SQTIHQWPATLVQPVGSPLSLECTVEGTSNPNLYWYRQAAGRGLQLLFYSVGIGQISSEVPQNLSASRPQDRQFILSSKKLLLSDSGFYLCAWYRVKQYFGPGTRLTVT.

The rearrangement uses TRBV11-2 and TRBJ2-3; D perhaps matches TRBD2 (6 bases). Trimming cost V 3 bases and J 1 base, with 17 bases left between them. This CDR3 region has 17 residues. Germline CDR1 is SGHAT and CDR2 is FQNNGV. CDR3 in DNA: TGTGCCAGCAGCTTGGACTTGGAGGGTCAGGGCACAGATACGCAGTATTTT. Its protein product is CASSLDLEGQGTDTQYF.

The genes are TRBV4-2 and TRBJ1-3, with D unresolved. Trimming pared 2 bases from V and 7 bases from J, leaving 6 bases between. The V gene's germline CDR1 is LGHNA and CDR2 YNFKEQ. The CDR3 has 12 residues. Here the CDR3 DNA reads TGTGCCAGCAGCCAATTAGGGAACACCATATATTTT. Amino acid sequence: CASSQLGNTIYF.

The rearrangement joins TRBV28 to TRBJ2-7; 11 bases line up with TRBD2. Germline lookup yields CDR1 MDHEN and CDR2 SYDVKM. V dropped 6 bases and J dropped 7; count of bases not matched to a gene: 11. This CDR3 has 15 residues. The CDR3 coding sequence is TGTGCCAGCAGGGGGACTAGCGGAACTGTGGGGGAGCAGTACTTC. Residues: CASRGTSGTVGEQYF.

The chain is built from TRBV12-3 or TRBV12-4 and TRBJ1-4; D uncertain. There are 13 residues in the CDR3. The V and J ends lost 6 bases and 5 bases respectively, with 10 bases between them. CDR3 in amino acids: CASSPIPNEKLFF. The CDR3 DNA sequence: TGTGCCAGCAGCCCCATACCAAATGAAAAACTGTTTTTT.